These T cell receptor beta chains were read from a single sample in a study of blood T cell repertoires in COVID-19. Produced via immunoSEQ multiplex PCR; TCRdb's table is partial and in-frame only. This table has 220,000 or so clones, roughly 84% appearing once. What was sequenced was peripheral blood. The source is a woman aged 60-75 years with acute or convalescent COVID-19. CDR3s include the opening cysteine and the closing phenylalanine or tryptophan. Fields, in order: V gene, D gene, J gene, clone size, CDR3 DNA, CDR3 protein. A D gene is named only where the DNA matches it firmly. The size field is filled for only some rows; it gives once, few, many or a size class.

V: TRBV6-6
D: TRBD2
J: TRBJ2-3
size: -
DNA: TGTGCCAGCAGTCCTAGCGGGGGATTCTTAAGCACAGATACGCAGTATTTT
CDR3: CASSPSGGFLSTDTQYF

V: TRBV6-1
D: TRBD1
J: TRBJ2-5
size: -
DNA: TGTGCCAGCAGTGAAGCGCAGGGGGCGGTCCAAGAGACCCAGTACTTC
CDR3: CASSEAQGAVQETQYF

V: TRBV5-5
D: TRBD1
J: TRBJ2-1
size: -
DNA: TGTGCCAGCAGCCTCGCCTGGACAGGAACTTACAATGAGCAGTTCTTC
CDR3: CASSLAWTGTYNEQFF

V: TRBV5-1
D: TRBD1
J: TRBJ1-4
size: -
DNA: TGCGCCAGCAGCCGGAGTGCGGGACAGCTTAATGAAAAACTGTTTTTT
CDR3: CASSRSAGQLNEKLFF

V: TRBV5-1
D: -
J: TRBJ2-7
size: -
DNA: TGCGCCAGCAGCTTGGAGGGCTTAGGACACTACGAGCAGTACTTC
CDR3: CASSLEGLGHYEQYF

V: TRBV4-1
D: -
J: TRBJ1-6
size: -
DNA: TGCGCCAGCAGCCAAGTGACAGATGCTAATTCACCCCTCCACTTT
CDR3: CASSQVTDANSPLHF

V: TRBV12-3/TRBV12-4
D: -
J: TRBJ2-1
size: -
DNA: TGTGCCAGCAGTTTATCCGGTCCAGGTGAGCAGTTCTTC
CDR3: CASSLSGPGEQFF

V: TRBV20-1
D: -
J: TRBJ1-1
size: -
DNA: TGCAGTGCTAGTCCGGGTAACACTGAAGCTTTCTTT
CDR3: CSASPGNTEAFF

V: TRBV5-5
D: TRBD1
J: TRBJ1-3
size: -
DNA: TGTGCCAGCAGCTTGGGGGACAGGGGAAACACCATATATTTT
CDR3: CASSLGDRGNTIYF

V: TRBV6-1
D: TRBD1
J: TRBJ1-6
size: -
DNA: TGTGCCAGCAGTGAATTGACAGGGATCAGTTCACCCCTCCACTTT
CDR3: CASSELTGISSPLHF

V: TRBV5-6
D: -
J: TRBJ2-2
size: -
DNA: TGTGCCAGCAGCCGAATGGGGGGGAACACCGGGGAGCTGTTTTTT
CDR3: CASSRMGGNTGELFF

V: TRBV10-2
D: -
J: TRBJ2-5
size: -
DNA: TGCGCCAGCAGTTATCAGGGCTTAGAGACCCAGTACTTC
CDR3: CASSYQGLETQYF

V: TRBV28
D: -
J: TRBJ2-7
size: -
DNA: TGTGCCAGCAGTTTATTCTTGTCGTACTTC
CDR3: CASSLFLSYF

V: TRBV11-2
D: TRBD2
J: TRBJ2-3
size: -
DNA: TGTGCCAGCCGAGTAGCGGGGGGCACAGATACGCAGTATTTT
CDR3: CASRVAGGTDTQYF

V: TRBV7-3
D: -
J: TRBJ2-3
size: -
DNA: TGTGCCAGCAGCCAAACCGCGGGCACAGATACGCAGTATTTT
CDR3: CASSQTAGTDTQYF

V: TRBV5-8
D: TRBD1
J: TRBJ1-1
size: -
DNA: TGTGCCAGCAGCTTGGTATCCCGGACAGGGCTCTTAGGGTTAGACACTGAAGCTTTCTTT
CDR3: CASSLVSRTGLLGLDTEAFF

V: TRBV3-1/TRBV3-2
D: TRBD2
J: TRBJ2-3
size: -
DNA: TGTGCCAGCAGCCCGTGGGGCGGACTAGCTACAGATACGCAGTATTTT
CDR3: CASSPWGGLATDTQYF

V: TRBV27
D: -
J: TRBJ1-1
size: -
DNA: TGTGCCAGCAGTTCCCTGGTGCGGGACCTAAGGGGGAACACTGAAGCTTTCTTT
CDR3: CASSSLVRDLRGNTEAFF

V: TRBV10-3
D: -
J: TRBJ2-7
size: once
DNA: TGTGCCACCAGCGGCGGATACGAGCAGTACTTC
CDR3: CATSGGYEQYF

V: TRBV27
D: -
J: TRBJ2-3
size: -
DNA: TGTGCCACAACGAGGGCAGATACGCAGTATTTT
CDR3: CATTRADTQYF

V: TRBV5-6
D: TRBD1
J: TRBJ1-2
size: -
DNA: TGTGCCAGCAGCTTTCCTTCGACAGGGACCTATGGCTACACCTTC
CDR3: CASSFPSTGTYGYTF

V: TRBV6-6
D: TRBD1
J: TRBJ1-4
size: once
DNA: TGTGCCAGCAGTTACCTGGACAGGAAACATGAAAAACTGTTTTTT
CDR3: CASSYLDRKHEKLFF

V: TRBV5-1
D: TRBD2
J: TRBJ2-1
size: -
DNA: TGCGCCAGCAGCCCCCGGGGGGATTCTTACAATGAGCAGTTCTTC
CDR3: CASSPRGDSYNEQFF

V: TRBV11-2
D: TRBD1
J: TRBJ1-6
size: -
DNA: TGTGCCAGCCGGGAGAGGGGACAGTCTAATTCACCCCTCCACTTT
CDR3: CASRERGQSNSPLHF

V: TRBV6-6
D: -
J: TRBJ1-1
size: -
DNA: TGTGCCAGCAGGCAACAGGGCCAGAACACTGAAGCTTTCTTT
CDR3: CASRQQGQNTEAFF